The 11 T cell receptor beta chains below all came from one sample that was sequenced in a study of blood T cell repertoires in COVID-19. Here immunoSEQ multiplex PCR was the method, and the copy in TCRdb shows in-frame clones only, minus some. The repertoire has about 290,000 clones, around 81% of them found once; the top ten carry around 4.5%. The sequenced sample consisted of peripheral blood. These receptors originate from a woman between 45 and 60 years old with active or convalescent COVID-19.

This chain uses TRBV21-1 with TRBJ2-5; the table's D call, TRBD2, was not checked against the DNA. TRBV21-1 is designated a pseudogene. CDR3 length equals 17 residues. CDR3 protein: CASSKGTSGRARETQYF. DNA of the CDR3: TGTGCCAGCAGCAAAGGGACTAGCGGGAGGGCCAGGGAGACCCAGTACTTC.

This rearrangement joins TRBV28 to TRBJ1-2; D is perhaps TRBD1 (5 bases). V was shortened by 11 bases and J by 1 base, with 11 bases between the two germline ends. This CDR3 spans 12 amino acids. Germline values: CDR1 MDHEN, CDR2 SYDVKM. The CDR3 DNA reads TGTGCCGCCCAACAGGTTAACTATGGCTACACCTTC. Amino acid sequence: CAAQQVNYGYTF.

The CDR3 sequence: CASSRLGGTSTDTQYF. In DNA form, the CDR3 reads TGTGCCAGCAGCCGCCTCGGAGGTACTAGCACAGATACGCAGTATTTT. The chain combines TRBV9 with TRBJ2-3; maybe TRBD2 (5 bases). The CDR3 is 16 amino acids. The germline V gene encodes CDR1 SGDLS and CDR2 YYNGEE. With 4 bases removed from V and 0 bases from J, the gap between germline ends came to 15 bases. Full variable domain (missing parts from reference TRBV9 and TRBJ2-3): DSGVTQTPKHLITATGQRVTLRCSPRSGDLSVYWYQQSLDQGLQFLIQYYNGEERAKGNILERFSAQQFPDLHSELNLSSLELGDSALYFCASSRLGGTSTDTQYFGPGTRLTVL.

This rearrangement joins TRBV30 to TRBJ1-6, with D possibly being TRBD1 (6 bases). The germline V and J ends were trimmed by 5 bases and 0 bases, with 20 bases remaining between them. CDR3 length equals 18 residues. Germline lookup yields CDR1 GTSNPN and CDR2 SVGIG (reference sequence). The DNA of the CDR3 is TGTGCCTGGGAGGCCCTCTGGACAGACAGCTCCTATAATTCACCCCTCCACTTT. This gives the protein CAWEALWTDSSYNSPLHF.

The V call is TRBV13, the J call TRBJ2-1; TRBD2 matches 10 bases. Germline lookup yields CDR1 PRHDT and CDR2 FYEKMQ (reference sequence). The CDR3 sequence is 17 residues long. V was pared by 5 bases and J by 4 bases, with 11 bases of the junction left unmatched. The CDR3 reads CASSPPPASGRYNEQFF. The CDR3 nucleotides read TGTGCCAGCAGCCCTCCCCCCGCTAGCGGGAGATACAATGAGCAGTTCTTC.

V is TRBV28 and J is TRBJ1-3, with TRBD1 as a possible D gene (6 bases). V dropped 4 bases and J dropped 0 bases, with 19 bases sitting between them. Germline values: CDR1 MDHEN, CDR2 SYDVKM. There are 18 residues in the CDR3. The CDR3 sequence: CASSYAYGDIFSGNTIYF. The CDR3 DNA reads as TGTGCCAGCAGTTACGCTTACGGGGACATTTTCTCTGGAAACACCATATATTTT.

The CDR3 sequence is CASSLGAGGPSTDTQYF. The CDR3 DNA reads as TGCGCCAGCAGCTTGGGAGCGGGAGGCCCCAGCACAGATACGCAGTATTTT. The chain couples TRBV5-1 to TRBJ2-3, with TRBD2 matching over 9 bases. The CDR3 length is 17 residues. Germline V gives CDR1 SGHRS, CDR2 YFSETQ. V lost 0 bases, J lost 0 bases, and 5 bases stayed unmatched.

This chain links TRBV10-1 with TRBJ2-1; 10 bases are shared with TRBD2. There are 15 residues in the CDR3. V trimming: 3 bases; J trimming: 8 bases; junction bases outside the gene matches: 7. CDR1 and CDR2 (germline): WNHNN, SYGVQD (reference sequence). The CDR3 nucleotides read TGCGCCAGCAGTGAAAGTCTAGCGGGAGCCGATGAGCAGTTCTTC. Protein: CASSESLAGADEQFF.

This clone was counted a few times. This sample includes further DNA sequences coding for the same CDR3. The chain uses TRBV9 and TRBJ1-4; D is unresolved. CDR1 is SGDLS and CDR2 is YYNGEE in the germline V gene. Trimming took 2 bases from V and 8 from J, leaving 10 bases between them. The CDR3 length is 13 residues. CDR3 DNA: TGTGCCAGCAGCGTCATCCCGGGGGAAAAACTGTTTTTT. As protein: CASSVIPGEKLFF. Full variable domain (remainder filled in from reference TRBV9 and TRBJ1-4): DSGVTQTPKHLITATGQRVTLRCSPRSGDLSVYWYQQSLDQGLQFLIQYYNGEERAKGNILERFSAQQFPDLHSELNLSSLELGDSALYFCASSVIPGEKLFFGSGTQLSVL.

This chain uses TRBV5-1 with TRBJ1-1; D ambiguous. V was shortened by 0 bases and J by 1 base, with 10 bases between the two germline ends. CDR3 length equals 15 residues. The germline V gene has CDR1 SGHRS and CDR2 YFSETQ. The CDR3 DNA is TGCGCCAGCAGCTTGGGGTTCGGTAAGAACACTGAAGCTTTCTTT. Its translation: CASSLGFGKNTEAFF.

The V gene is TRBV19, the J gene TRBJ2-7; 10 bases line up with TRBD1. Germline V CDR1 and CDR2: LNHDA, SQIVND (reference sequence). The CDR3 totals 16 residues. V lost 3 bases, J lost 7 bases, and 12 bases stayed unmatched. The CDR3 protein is CASSISWDRGLGEQYF. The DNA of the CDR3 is TGTGCCAGTAGTATTTCATGGGACAGGGGCCTGGGGGAGCAGTACTTC.